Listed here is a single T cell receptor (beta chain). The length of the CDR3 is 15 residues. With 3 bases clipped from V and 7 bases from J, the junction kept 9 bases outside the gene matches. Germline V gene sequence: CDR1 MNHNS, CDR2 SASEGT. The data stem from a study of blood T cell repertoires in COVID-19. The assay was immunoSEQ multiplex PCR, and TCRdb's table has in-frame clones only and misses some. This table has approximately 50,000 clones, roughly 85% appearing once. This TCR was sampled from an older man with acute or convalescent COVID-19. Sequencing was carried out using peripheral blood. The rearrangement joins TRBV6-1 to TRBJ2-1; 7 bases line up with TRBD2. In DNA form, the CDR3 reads TGTGCCAGCAGTGACGGGGGGTGGGCAGGGAATGAGCAGTTCTTC. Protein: CASSDGGWAGNEQFF.